The clone carrying this T cell receptor beta chain was picked up many times. Its antigen is not known. TCRdb processed the reads anew with MiXCR; each CDR3 protein has one entry. The table lists just under 550,000 distinct CDR3 sequences, more than 25% of them singletons. This entry comes from a study of T cell repertoires in cytomegalovirus infection. Study summary: Matching HLA type, along with CMV infection, was indicated by public TCR beta signatures.

The CDR3 covers 13 residues. The V gene's germline CDR1 is SGHAT and CDR2 FQNNGV. Trimming shortened V by 5 bases and J by 10 bases, and 12 bases separated the two germline ends. Study-level findings and limits: Within the response measured ex vivo, HLA-C-restricted CMV-specific TCR beta clonotypes were dominant. Identification of carriers of CMV plus the relevant HLA was achieved through cumulative public TCR beta family frequency.

This clonotype originated in a human donor in good health (CMV status not recorded). Some clones in this sample may be carry-over from other donors' samples. Sequencing was carried out using PBMCs. This sequence joins TRBV11-2 and TRBJ1-6; D is ambiguous. Here the CDR3 reads CASSPLGESPLHF. The CDR3 coding sequence is TGTGCCAGCAGCCCCCTAGGTGAATCACCCCTCCACTTT.